This T cell receptor (beta chain) was recorded in a study of blood T cells in healthy people across ages. CDR1 and CDR2 (germline): SQVTM, ANQGSEA. The CDR3 consists of 11 residues. V gave up 6 bases and J gave up 1 base, with 6 bases separating them. At least 5.5 micrograms of total RNA were extracted per sample. Through a sample-barcoded 5' primer and a J-beta primer mix, a second PCR was run for roughly 7 to 11 cycles. TCRdb re-called the 5' RACE reads with MiXCR, one entry per CDR3 protein. This sample carries 550,000 to 800,000 distinct CDR3 sequences, around 21% of them seen once, and the ten largest clones take roughly 3.7%.

The sequence came from a man between 65 and 85 years old in good health. Sequencing was carried out using blood. The chain combines TRBV29-1 with TRBJ2-5; D is unclear. CDR3 protein: CSVALQETQYF. The CDR3 DNA reads TGCAGCGTCGCCCTCCAAGAGACCCAGTACTTC.